Shown below are 4 T cell receptor beta chains from a single sample sequenced in a study of blood T cell repertoires in COVID-19. Sequencing used immunoSEQ multiplex PCR; TCRdb keeps in-frame clones, though not all of them. The table records around 300,000 clones, over 85% of them present only once. What was sequenced was PBMCs or T cells enriched from blood (not recorded which). All receptors come from a woman aged 55-70 years who had recovered from COVID-19.

This clone was recorded only once. The V gene is TRBV2, the J gene TRBJ1-5; a possible D gene is TRBD1 (6 bases). V was shortened by 6 bases and J by 4 bases, with 10 bases between the two germline ends. The CDR3 loop spans 13 amino acids. Germline-derived CDR1 and CDR2 are SNHLY and FYNNEI. CDR3 sequence (DNA): TGTGCCAGCAGGAAACAGGGAAATCAGCCCCAGCATTTT. It translates to CASRKQGNQPQHF.

This chain joins TRBV10-2 and TRBJ1-5; no definite D call. V was clipped by 4 bases and J by 6 bases, with 7 bases between them. Germline loops: CDR1 WSHSY, CDR2 SAAADI. The CDR3 is made up of 12 amino acids. The CDR3: CASSGAFQPQHF. CDR3 DNA: TGCGCCAGCAGTGGTGCGTTTCAGCCCCAGCATTTT.

The V and J genes are TRBV21-1 and TRBJ1-2; the table names TRBD1, a call not compared with the DNA. TRBV21-1 constitutes a pseudogene. CDR3 length: 16 residues. The CDR3 spells CASSMPSAGDRRGYTF. CDR3 sequence (DNA): TGTGCCAGCAGCATGCCGTCAGCAGGGGATCGAAGAGGCTACACCTTC.

This clone was observed a handful of times. The CDR3 DNA reads TGCAGTGCTAGTCAGGTCTACACTGAAGCTTTCTTT. It codes for CSASQVYTEAFF. The chain recombines TRBV20-1 with TRBJ1-1; no clear D gene. Trimming shortened V by 3 bases and J by 3 bases, and 8 bases separated the two germline ends. This CDR3 is built from 12 residues. Germline CDR1 DFQATT, CDR2 SNEGSKA (reference sequence).